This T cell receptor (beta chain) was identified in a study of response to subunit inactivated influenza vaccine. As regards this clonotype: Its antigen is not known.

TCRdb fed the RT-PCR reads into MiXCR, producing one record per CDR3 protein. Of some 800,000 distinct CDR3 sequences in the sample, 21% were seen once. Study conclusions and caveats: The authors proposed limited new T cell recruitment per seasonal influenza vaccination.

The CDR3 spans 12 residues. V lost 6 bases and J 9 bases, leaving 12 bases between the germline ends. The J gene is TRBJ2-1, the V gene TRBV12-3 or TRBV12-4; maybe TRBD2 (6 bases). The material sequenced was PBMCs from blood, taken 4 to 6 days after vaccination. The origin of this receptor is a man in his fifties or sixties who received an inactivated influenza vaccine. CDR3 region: CASRSQGGEQFF. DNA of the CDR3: TGTGCCAGCAGGTCCCAGGGAGGTGAGCAGTTCTTC.